Each of the 31 T cell receptor beta chains below was sequenced from the same sample in a study of tumor-infiltrating lymphocytes in primary liver carcinoma. The study extracted blood RNA from unsorted whole blood and also extracted germline DNA. Total RNA (approximately 500 ng) served as template for TCR beta cDNA synthesis primed by a constant-region primer. Generation of the TCR beta libraries relied on three nested multiplex PCR rounds using slightly modified ARM-PCR. Primers for the first two PCR rounds were TRBV1-TRBV30 forward primers and a C-beta reverse primer (approximately 10 cycles per round). MiXCR, run by TCRdb on the multiplex PCR reads, gives a single entry per CDR3 protein. The sample carries about 300,000 distinct CDR3 sequences, over 55% recorded once. The sample was peripheral blood. The receptors stem from a man in his forties with primary liver carcinoma and hepatitis B virus infection.

The count of this clonotype is one. The chain employs TRBV29-1 and TRBJ1-1, with D uncertain. The CDR3 covers 13 residues. The germline V gene encodes CDR1 SQVTM and CDR2 ANQGSEA. CDR3 loop: CSTFQWRETEAFF. As DNA, the CDR3 is TGCAGTACCTTTCAGTGGAGGGAAACTGAAGCTTTCTTT.

To note about this clonotype: This may arise from a read error, as a much more abundant clone is one base away. The rearrangement links TRBV29-1 to TRBJ2-3; 7 positions match TRBD2. The CDR3 is 14 residues long. Germline V lookup: CDR1 SQVTM, CDR2 ANQGSEA. The V segment lost 5 bases and the J segment 2 bases; nucleotides outside the gene matches: 7. The CDR3 sequence: CSVRSGTPTDTQYF. CDR3 nucleotides: TGCAGCGTTCGAAGCGGGACCCCCACAGATACGCAGTATTTT.

J is TRBJ2-7 and V is TRBV11-2; possibly TRBD2 for D (6 bases). The CDR3 sequence is 14 residues long. Deletions cut 9 bases from V and 2 bases from J, with 17 bases between. Germline V gene data show CDR1 as SGHAT and CDR2 as FQNNGV. The CDR3 bases are TGTGCCAGTAGCCCGGGACTCACCCCCTACGAGCAGTACTTC. Residues: CASSPGLTPYEQYF.

About this clonotype: The junction and the germline gene differ at one end; a read error may be behind it. This chain connects TRBV10-3 to TRBJ2-2; TRBD2 agrees at 10 bases. Looked up from germline, CDR1 is ENHRY and CDR2 is SYGVKD. The CDR3 has 15 amino acids. The CDR3 loop is CAISESAGGTGELSF. The CDR3, as DNA: TGTGCCATCAGTGAATCAGCGGGAGGGACCGGGGAGCTGTCTTTT.

The chain has TRBV18 and TRBJ2-3; TRBD2 aligns across 8 bases. The germline V gene encodes CDR1 KGHSH and CDR2 LQKENI. CDR3 length equals 17 residues. Unmatched junction bases numbered 10, after V lost 3 bases and J lost 2 bases. This CDR3 reads CASSPLKGSGTTDTQYF. CDR3 in DNA: TGTGCCAGCTCACCTCTCAAAGGTAGCGGGACCACAGATACGCAGTATTTT. Full variable domain (missing parts from reference TRBV18 and TRBJ2-3): NAGVMQNPRHLVRRRGQEARLRCSPMKGHSHVYWYRQLPEEGLKFMVYLQKENIIDESGMPKERFSAEFPKEGPSILRIQQVVRGDSAAYFCASSPLKGSGTTDTQYFGPGTRLTVL.

This clonotype appeared once. This may stem from a read error, because a much larger clone lies one nucleotide away. The chain combines TRBV4-2 with TRBJ2-2, with 7 nucleotides matching TRBD1. The length of the CDR3 is 15 residues. Germline assignment: CDR1 LGHNA and CDR2 YNFKEQ. The CDR3 loop is CAGSLGQANTGELFF. In nucleotides, the CDR3 is TGTGCCGGCAGCCTTGGACAGGCGAACACCGGGGAGCTGTTTTTT.

As to this clonotype: A read error may produce the germline difference seen at one junction end. This sequence joins TRBV11-1 and TRBJ1-1; D not certain. The CDR3 loop spans 14 amino acids. Germline CDR1 reads SGHAT; CDR2 reads FQDESV (reference sequence). CDR3 protein: CVSSSLLQLTEAFF. CDR3 nucleotides: TGTGTCAGCAGCTCCCTTCTACAGCTGACTGAAGCTTTCTTT. The entire variable domain, with the rest obtained from reference TRBV11-1 and TRBJ1-1, is as follows: EAEVAQSPRYKITEKSQAVAFWCDPISGHATLYWYRQILGQGPELLVQFQDESVVDDSQLPKDRFSAERLKGVDSTLKIQPAELGDSAMYLCVSSSLLQLTEAFFGQGTRLTVV.

To note about this clonotype: A read error is possible here, since a much larger clone lies one base away. The CDR3 does not close with the conserved phenylalanine or tryptophan, likely indicating a read error. The rearrangement uses TRBV6-5 and TRBJ1-2; D remains unclear. Per germline, CDR1 MNHEY and CDR2 SVGAGI. V lost 5 bases to trimming and J lost 3 bases, with 10 bases between them. The CDR3 is made up of 13 amino acids. CDR3 loop: CASSQRPDYGYTL. The CDR3 DNA sequence: TGTGCCAGCAGTCAGAGACCGGACTATGGCTACACCTTG.

This clonotype has a handful of counts. Here the CDR3 DNA reads TGTGCCAGCAGCTTAGATGGCAGCGGGAGGGCCCTCGAGCAGTACTTC. Its translation is CASSLDGSGRALEQYF. The gene calls are TRBV11-2 and TRBJ2-7; 10 bases are a match to TRBD2. The CDR3 loop spans 16 amino acids. Germline CDR1 and CDR2: SGHAT and FQNNGV. With V trimmed by 0 bases and J by 6 bases, 8 bases remained unmatched.

Worth noting for this clonotype: A much larger clonotype is one base distant, so this may be a read error. The gene calls are TRBV5-6 and TRBJ2-7, with D hard to call. This CDR3 comprises 15 residues. Germline V gene data show CDR1 as SGHDT and CDR2 as YYEEEE. The CDR3 bases are TGTGCCAGCAGCTTGGACGACACGAACTCCTACGAGGAGTACTTC. It yields the protein CASSLDDTNSYEEYF.

V gene TRBV9 combines with J gene TRBJ2-1, with unresolved D. The CDR3 has 12 residues. The germline V and J ends were trimmed by 1 base and 7 bases, with 6 bases remaining between them. The V gene's germline CDR1 is SGDLS and CDR2 YYNGEE. CDR3 nucleotide sequence: TGTGCCAGCAGCGTAAGAGTGAATGAGCAGTTCTTC. As protein: CASSVRVNEQFF.

The V gene is TRBV28, the J gene TRBJ1-1; D ambiguous. The germline V gene has CDR1 MDHEN and CDR2 SYDVKM. The CDR3 sequence is 13 residues long. This CDR3 reads CSSSYDTNTEAFF. The CDR3 bases are TGTTCGAGCAGTTACGACACGAACACTGAAGCTTTCTTT.

Details on this clonotype: At one of its ends the junction is not consistent with the germline gene, which may arise from a read error. The chain recombines TRBV6-6 with TRBJ2-5; D is tentatively TRBD1 or TRBD2 (5 bases each). The CDR3 contains 15 residues. Germline assignment: CDR1 MNHNY and CDR2 SVGAGI (reference sequence). This chain's CDR3 is CASSYLGGGQATQYF. The CDR3 DNA is TGTGCCAGTAGTTACTTGGGTGGAGGACAAGCAACCCAGTACTTC.

As for this clonotype: Lacking the conserved final phenylalanine or tryptophan, this CDR3 likely reflects a read error. The chain uses TRBV7-8 and TRBJ2-7; D gene unclear. V lost 5 bases and J 1 base, leaving 15 bases between the germline ends. The CDR3 sequence is 15 residues long. CDR1 and CDR2 from the germline V gene are SGHVS and FQNEAQ. The CDR3 DNA reads TGTGCCAGCAGCGTTGGGGTGAGAGGATCCTACGAGCAGTACTTA. Translating it yields CASSVGVRGSYEQYL.

This clonotype was seen a handful of times. One base away lies a much larger clone, so this may be a sequencing read error. V gene TRBV29-1 combines with J gene TRBJ2-7; 9 bases align to TRBD1. Germline V gives CDR1 SQVTM, CDR2 ANQGSEA. The length of the CDR3 is 17 residues. The CDR3 bases are TGCAGCGTTTTCTTGTTGATTAGGACAGGGGCCCTCTACGAGCATTACTTC. It yields the protein CSVFLLIRTGALYEHYF.

About this clonotype: A much bigger clone sits one base away, suggesting this may be a read error. This rearrangement joins TRBV6-2 or TRBV6-3 to TRBJ2-7, with 7 bases matching TRBD1. The CDR3 consists of 15 residues. The germline V gene has CDR1 MNHEY and CDR2 SVGEGT. The CDR3 sequence is CTSSYTRDSYYEQYF. CDR3 coding DNA: TGTACCAGCAGTTACACCCGGGACAGTTACTACGAGCAGTACTTC.

This chain connects TRBV29-1 to TRBJ2-3, with 12 bases fitting TRBD2. The junction had 9 bases not matched to a gene; V was cut back by 6 bases and J by 2 bases. This CDR3 region has 16 residues. Germline V lookup: CDR1 SQVTM, CDR2 ANQGSEA. The CDR3 is CSVRLGLAGTTDTQYF. Here the CDR3 DNA reads TGCAGCGTCAGGCTCGGACTAGCGGGGACCACAGATACGCAGTATTTT.

This clonotype showed up many times. V usage is TRBV6-5 and J usage is TRBJ2-5; perhaps D is TRBD1 or TRBD2 (5 bases each). Germline CDR1 MNHEY, CDR2 SVGAGI. The CDR3 is 12 residues long. Deletions cut 6 bases from V and 5 bases from J, with 10 bases between. The CDR3 region is CASRGRKETQYF. The CDR3 region has the DNA TGTGCCAGCAGGGGACGGAAGGAGACCCAGTACTTC.

The V gene is TRBV6-5, the J gene TRBJ1-5, with 7 nucleotides matching TRBD1. V lost 6 bases to trimming and J lost 4 bases; unmatched junction nucleotides: 6. The length of the CDR3 is 14 residues. Per germline, CDR1 MNHEY and CDR2 SVGAGI. Here the CDR3 reads CASRPGTANQPQHF. The CDR3 region has the DNA TGTGCCAGCAGGCCCGGGACAGCAAATCAGCCCCAGCATTTT.

In its sample, this clonotype was seen once. J is TRBJ2-1 and V is TRBV9; D is possibly TRBD1 (5 bases). The V gene lost 4 bases and the J gene lost 7 bases, with 24 bases spanning the gap. The V gene's germline CDR1 is SGDLS and CDR2 YYNGEE. The CDR3 consists of 17 residues. CDR3 sequence: CASSPASAGIGWNEQFF. CDR3 bases: TGTGCCAGCAGCCCAGCCTCGGCAGGGATTGGTTGGAATGAGCAGTTCTTC.

The V call is TRBV5-1, the J call TRBJ2-7, with 9 bases that match TRBD2. The CDR3 has 16 residues. V dropped 4 bases and J dropped 0; count of bases not matched to a gene: 8. The germline V gene has CDR1 SGHRS and CDR2 YFSETQ. The CDR3 DNA reads TGCGCCAGCAGCATTTTAGCGGGGGCGAGCTCCTACGAGCAGTACTTC. Its translation: CASSILAGASSYEQYF.

This clonotype was recorded once. The V gene is TRBV11-2, the J gene TRBJ2-5; TRBD2 is a possible D gene (5 bases). Germline CDR1 reads SGHAT; CDR2 reads FQNNGV. The CDR3 is 12 residues long. With 7 bases removed from V and 4 bases from J, the gap between germline ends came to 10 bases. The CDR3 coding sequence is TGTGCCAGCAACTCCGAGGGAGAGACCCAGTACTTC. Protein: CASNSEGETQYF.

Details on this clonotype: It is likely a read error, because the conserved phenylalanine at the end of the CDR3 is missing. This rearrangement joins TRBV11-2 to TRBJ1-2; possibly TRBD1 for D (5 bases). In germline, CDR1 is SGHAT, CDR2 FQNNGV. CDR3 size: 13 residues. The germline V and J ends were trimmed by 3 bases and 6 bases, with 11 bases remaining between them. Here the CDR3 reads CASSLAQDHGYTI. DNA for the CDR3: TGTGCCAGCAGCTTGGCACAGGACCATGGCTACACCATA.

As regards this clonotype: Relative to the germline gene, one junction end is altered; a read error may explain this. The genes are TRBV6-2 or TRBV6-3 and TRBJ2-7, with 8 bases that match TRBD1. Germline assignment: CDR1 MNHEY and CDR2 SVGEGT. There are 14 residues in the CDR3. The CDR3 spells CVSSLRDRTHEQYF. DNA for the CDR3: TGCGTCAGCAGCCTCCGGGACAGGACCCACGAGCAGTACTTC.

This clonotype is a singleton in its sample. CDR3 in amino acids: CASSDKGTFSNQPQHF. The CDR3 DNA reads as TGTGCCAGCAGTGACAAGGGTACATTTAGCAATCAGCCCCAGCATTTT. The chain is built from TRBV6-8 and TRBJ1-5; no clear D gene. The CDR3 loop spans 16 amino acids. V was trimmed by 5 bases and J by 0 bases, leaving 14 bases between them. CDR1 is MNHGY, CDR2 SAAAGT, per germline.

About this clonotype itself: The conserved closing phenylalanine or tryptophan is absent in this CDR3, likely reflecting a read error. This chain links TRBV29-1 with TRBJ1-1; TRBD1 is a possible D gene (5 bases). The V end lost 4 bases, the J end lost 0 bases, and 15 bases lay between the germline ends. CDR3 length: 15 residues. The germline gives CDR1 SQVTM, CDR2 ANQGSEA. In DNA, the CDR3 is TGCAGCGTTGCCCCAGGGTGGGGGATGAACACTGAAGCTTTCCCT. Protein sequence: CSVAPGWGMNTEAFP.

Notes on this clonotype: This may stem from a read error, because a much larger clone lies one nucleotide away. The chain joins TRBV4-1 to TRBJ2-7; 8 nucleotides line up with TRBD2. CDR1 and CDR2 (germline): MGHRA, YSYEKL. The CDR3 runs 16 residues. J lost 6 bases, V lost 0 bases, and 10 bases had no gene match. CDR3 region: CASSQDFLAGGGEQYF. The CDR3 DNA is TGCGCCAGCAGCCAAGATTTTTTGGCGGGAGGAGGCGAGCAGTACTTC.

This rearrangement joins TRBV11-2 to TRBJ2-7; the D gene is possibly TRBD2 (5 bases). The CDR3 covers 17 residues. V was cut by 1 base and J by 3 bases, with 19 bases left in between. Germline V gene lookup returns CDR1 SGHAT and CDR2 FQNNGV. The CDR3 bases are TGTGCCAGCAGCTTAGTCGCTAATGGGAGAGGCGGCTACGAGCAGTACTTC. This sequence encodes CASSLVANGRGGYEQYF.

Of note for this clonotype: This may come from a read error, since a much larger clone is one base off. V gene TRBV4-1 combines with J gene TRBJ2-3; 12 nucleotides align to TRBD2. In germline, CDR1 is MGHRA, CDR2 YSYEKL. This CDR3 spans 16 amino acids. The ends lost 7 bases at V and 6 bases at J; junction bases unmatched: 11. As DNA, the CDR3 is TGCGCCAGCAACCAGACTAGCGGGAGAAACGGGGATACGCAGTATTTT. Translated: CASNQTSGRNGDTQYF.

Remarks on this clonotype: This may be a read error, as it is one base from a much larger clone. Because the CDR3 is missing its conserved closing phenylalanine or tryptophan, this is likely a read error. The CDR3 region is CASSRTYEQYY. The CDR3, as DNA: TGTGCCAGCAGCCGAACATACGAGCAGTACTAC. The chain joins TRBV6-6 to TRBJ2-7; unclear D gene. The CDR3 is made up of 11 amino acids. Trimming cost V 6 bases and J 4 bases, with 7 bases left between them. Per germline, CDR1 MNHNY and CDR2 SVGAGI (reference sequence).

The sample holds many counts of this clonotype. The V call is TRBV5-4, the J call TRBJ2-5; a possible D gene is TRBD2 (6 bases). V was trimmed by 4 bases and J by 3 bases, leaving 16 bases between them. The germline V gene has CDR1 SGHNT and CDR2 YYREEE (reference sequence). The CDR3 has 15 residues. The CDR3 spells CASSPMGSGKETQYF. In DNA form, the CDR3 reads TGTGCCAGCAGCCCTATGGGTAGCGGAAAAGAGACCCAGTACTTC.